This paragraph reports one TCR beta chain. The data belong to a study of blood T cells in healthy people across ages. Study overall: Template switching retrieved approximately one barcoded beta molecule for each two T cells.

The CDR3 covers 18 residues. Germline-derived CDR1 and CDR2 are SGDLS and YYNGEE. Trimming cost V 0 bases and J 1 base, with 17 bases left between them. A second 7 to 11 cycle PCR used barcoded and J-beta primers. TCRdb used MiXCR to reprocess the 5' RACE reads, holding one entry per CDR3 protein. The sample yields 1.5 million to 2 million distinct CDR3 sequences, about 30% seen once. Input material: blood. The clonotype was recovered from a woman between 25 and 40 years old in good health. J is TRBJ1-5 and V is TRBV9, with D tentatively TRBD1 (6 bases). CDR3 in DNA: TGTGCCAGCAGCGTAGGCAGGGGACGAATTTCGAGCAATCAGCCCCAGCATTTT. It translates to CASSVGRGRISSNQPQHF. The whole variable domain, filled in from reference TRBV9 and TRBJ1-5, reads DSGVTQTPKHLITATGQRVTLRCSPRSGDLSVYWYQQSLDQGLQFLIQYYNGEERAKGNILERFSAQQFPDLHSELNLSSLELGDSALYFCASSVGRGRISSNQPQHFGDGTRLSIL.